This entry lists 31 T cell receptor beta chains sequenced from one sample in a study of PD-1 blockade in classical Hodgkin lymphoma. The assay was immunoSEQ multiplex PCR, and TCRdb's table has in-frame clones only and misses some. The table lists about 100,000 clones, around 88% of them singletons. Every patient was affected by relapse after autologous stem cell transplantation, while exposure to brentuximab vedotin was not uniform. Specimen: peripheral blood mononuclear cells (PBMCs), collected before the second cycle of nivolumab. All receptors derive from a human donor with classical Hodgkin lymphoma.

The chain is built from TRBV27 and TRBJ2-7, with a weak D call TRBD2 (6 bases). The germline V and J ends were trimmed by 3 bases and 2 bases, with 8 bases remaining between them. CDR3 length equals 13 residues. Looked up from germline, CDR1 is MNHEY and CDR2 is SMNVEV (reference sequence). The CDR3 here is CASSFAGTYEQYF. CDR3 coding DNA: TGTGCCAGCAGTTTCGCGGGGACCTACGAGCAGTACTTC.

The chain links TRBV7-9 to TRBJ1-1, with D tentatively TRBD1 (5 bases). Between the trimmed V and J ends, which lost 5 bases and 0 bases, there was a span of 16 bases. Germline V gene lookup returns CDR1 SEHNR and CDR2 FQNEAQ (reference sequence). This CDR3 spans 16 amino acids. CDR3: CASSIVPFRVNTEAFF. The CDR3 nucleotides read TGTGCCAGCAGCATAGTGCCTTTCAGGGTGAACACTGAAGCTTTCTTT.

This clone was detected once. This chain uses TRBV6-5 with TRBJ1-3; D is unclear. V was shortened by 0 bases and J by 0 bases, with 9 bases between the two germline ends. This CDR3 is built from 16 residues. Germline V gives CDR1 MNHEY, CDR2 SVGAGI. The CDR3 DNA reads TGTGCCAGCAGTTACTCGACGGAGAGCTCTGGAAACACCATATATTTT. This translates into CASSYSTESSGNTIYF.

The chain joins TRBV12-5 to TRBJ2-3; the D is unclear. Trimming cost V 0 bases and J 6 bases, with 13 bases left between them. The germline V gene encodes CDR1 LGHNT and CDR2 FRNRAP. CDR3 length: 15 residues. The CDR3 DNA follows: TGTGCTAGTGGTTTGGTACTTCTAAGTCCCGATACGCAGTATTTT. It codes for CASGLVLLSPDTQYF.

The V call is TRBV2, the J call TRBJ1-2, with D hard to call. Trimming removed 3 bases at V and 4 bases at J, with 9 bases between. The CDR3 runs 13 residues. Germline lookup yields CDR1 SNHLY and CDR2 FYNNEI. Here the CDR3 DNA reads TGTGCCAGCAGTGACGGGGAGGGCTATGGCTACACCTTC. Amino acid sequence: CASSDGEGYGYTF.

The CDR3 nucleotides are TGTGCCAGCAGCTTAGGCGCTAGCGGGGTCGGGGAGACCCAGTACTTC. Its translation: CASSLGASGVGETQYF. The chain employs TRBV7-2 and TRBJ2-5; the match to TRBD2 covers 9 bases. The CDR3 contains 16 residues. The trim removed 1 base at V and 5 bases at J, leaving 8 bases unmatched. Germline V CDR1 and CDR2: SGHTA, FQGNSA.

The J gene is TRBJ1-1, the V gene TRBV11-3; the match to TRBD1 covers 7 bases. V gave up 5 bases and J gave up 1 base; unmatched junction bases: 4. The CDR3 spans 14 residues. In germline, CDR1 is SGHNT, CDR2 YENEEA. The CDR3 loop reads CASSPGTENTEAFF. CDR3 nucleotides: TGTGCCAGCAGCCCGGGGACAGAGAACACTGAAGCTTTCTTT. The full variable domain, its missing parts supplied by reference TRBV11-3 and TRBJ1-1, is EAGVVQSPRYKIIEKKQPVAFWCNPISGHNTLYWYLQNLGQGPELLIRYENEEAVDDSQLPKDRFSAERLKGVDSTLKIQPAELGDSAVYLCASSPGTENTEAFFGQGTRLTVV.

The chain employs TRBV18 and TRBJ2-7, with D hard to call. Trimming cost V 3 bases and J 6 bases, with 12 bases left between them. The CDR3 covers 13 residues. Germline values: CDR1 KGHSH, CDR2 LQKENI. The CDR3 sequence is CASSPPWSGEQYF. CDR3 DNA: TGTGCCAGCTCACCTCCCTGGAGTGGCGAGCAGTACTTC.

The chain carries TRBV11-2 and TRBJ2-1; D may be TRBD1 or TRBD2 (5 bases each). The CDR3 has 14 residues. V lost 4 bases and J lost 8, with 15 bases in between. Germline V gene data show CDR1 as SGHAT and CDR2 as FQNNGV. CDR3 loop: CASSYRDPMDEQFF. The CDR3 DNA reads as TGTGCCAGCAGCTACCGGGACCCCATGGATGAGCAGTTCTTC.

This clone turned up a few times. This rearrangement joins TRBV19 to TRBJ1-2, with TRBD1 as a possible D gene (6 bases). This CDR3 has 14 amino acids. Between the trimmed V and J ends, which lost 4 bases and 8 bases, there was a span of 17 bases. Germline CDR1 reads LNHDA; CDR2 reads SQIVND (reference sequence). The CDR3 loop is CASSTGQIRGGYTF. The CDR3 DNA follows: TGTGCCAGTAGTACCGGACAGATCCGCGGCGGCTACACCTTC. Combining the CDR3 with reference TRBV19 and TRBJ1-2 gives the whole variable domain DGGITQSPKYLFRKEGQNVTLSCEQNLNHDAMYWYRQDPGQGLRLIYYSQIVNDFQKGDIAEGYSVSREKKESFPLTVTSAQKNPTAFYLCASSTGQIRGGYTFGSGTRLTVV.

The chain links TRBV19 to TRBJ1-2, with 7 nucleotides matching TRBD1. This CDR3 spans 13 amino acids. Germline V gene lookup returns CDR1 LNHDA and CDR2 SQIVND (reference sequence). J gave up 2 bases and V 3 bases, and 0 bases lay outside the gene matches. CDR3 sequence: CASSMTGNYGYTF. The CDR3, as DNA: TGTGCCAGTAGTATGACAGGGAACTATGGCTACACCTTC.

This rearrangement joins TRBV7-2 to TRBJ2-5; either TRBD1 or TRBD2 may supply D (5 bases each). Germline CDR1 and CDR2: SGHTA and FQGNSA. The V end lost 1 base, the J end lost 4 bases, and 13 bases lay between the germline ends. The CDR3 extends over 15 amino acids. In DNA form, the CDR3 reads TGTGCCAGCAGCTTAGGGGGGTTTTACGCAGAGACCCAGTACTTC. Translating it yields CASSLGGFYAETQYF.

V is TRBV12-5 and J is TRBJ2-1; 10 positions agree with TRBD1. With 2 bases clipped from V and 7 bases from J, the junction kept 2 bases outside the gene matches. The V gene's germline CDR1 is LGHNT and CDR2 FRNRAP. The length of the CDR3 is 14 residues. CDR3 in DNA: TGTGCTAGTGGTTTGACGGACAGGGGGAATGAGCAGTTCTTC. Protein sequence: CASGLTDRGNEQFF.

The chain joins TRBV28 to TRBJ2-1; D gene uncertain. Trimming took off 3 bases at V and 8 bases at J, with 8 bases between the two ends. CDR3 length: 12 amino acids. The germline gives CDR1 MDHEN, CDR2 SYDVKM. In nucleotides, the CDR3 is TGTGCCAGCAGTTTTTCCCTCTATGAGCAGTTCTTC. Amino acid sequence: CASSFSLYEQFF.

The chain combines TRBV15 with TRBJ2-6, with D unresolved. V dropped 1 base and J dropped 0 bases, with 4 bases sitting between them. CDR1 and CDR2 from the germline V gene are LNHNV and YYDKDF (reference sequence). The CDR3 is 15 residues long. The CDR3 is CATSRVISGANVLTF. CDR3 sequence (DNA): TGTGCCACCAGCAGAGTGATCTCTGGGGCCAACGTCCTGACTTTC.

The chain joins TRBV18 to TRBJ1-1, with a weak D call TRBD1 (5 bases). Trimming left V 2 bases short and J 5 bases short, with 18 bases between. CDR3 length: 16 amino acids. Germline V gives CDR1 KGHSH, CDR2 LQKENI. DNA of the CDR3: TGTGCCAGCTCACCATTTTCGAAAGGGGAGGATACTGAAGCTTTCTTT. Translated, it gives CASSPFSKGEDTEAFF.

The chain combines TRBV30 with TRBJ2-1, with 9 bases aligning to TRBD2. Germline V CDR1 and CDR2: GTSNPN, SVGIG (reference sequence). The CDR3 has 16 amino acids. Losses at the gene ends were 0 bases for V and 0 bases for J; bases not matched to a gene: 3. The CDR3 loop is CAWSVLAGSSYNEQFF. As DNA, the CDR3 is TGTGCCTGGAGTGTGCTAGCGGGGAGCTCCTACAATGAGCAGTTCTTC.

The CDR3 protein is CASSSKRGTRAPGVYEQYF. In DNA form, the CDR3 reads TGTGCCAGCAGCTCCAAGCGGGGGACCCGTGCCCCAGGTGTCTACGAGCAGTACTTC. The chain is built from TRBV7-9 and TRBJ2-7; TRBD2 matches at 8 bases. This CDR3 has 19 amino acids. Germline V gives CDR1 SEHNR, CDR2 FQNEAQ (reference sequence). V trimming: 4 bases; J trimming: 3 bases; junction bases outside the gene matches: 20.

V is TRBV7-9 and J is TRBJ1-2; no clear D gene. This CDR3 comprises 15 residues. Germline assignment: CDR1 SEHNR and CDR2 FQNEAQ (reference sequence). V shed 0 bases and J shed 2 bases, with 10 bases lying between them. The CDR3 loop is CASSLAGWTNYGYTF. CDR3 sequence (DNA): TGTGCCAGCAGCTTAGCAGGGTGGACCAACTATGGCTACACCTTC.

This chain joins TRBV4-3 and TRBJ1-2; D is perhaps TRBD1 (5 bases). Trimming cost V 0 bases and J 4 bases, with 12 bases left between them. Germline V gives CDR1 LGHNA, CDR2 YSLEER. The CDR3 has 15 residues. Here the CDR3 DNA reads TGCGCCAGCAGCCAAGATCCCATCCAGGGCTATGGCTACACCTTC. Its translation is CASSQDPIQGYGYTF.

This chain connects TRBV30 to TRBJ1-1; D gene unclear. Germline V gene lookup returns CDR1 GTSNPN and CDR2 SVGIG (reference sequence). Trimming took 2 bases from V and 4 from J, leaving 17 bases between them. There are 15 residues in the CDR3. The CDR3 is CAWSSSPRALTEAFF. As DNA, the CDR3 is TGTGCCTGGAGTTCATCGCCTAGGGCCCTCACTGAAGCTTTCTTT.

The CDR3 reads CASSLPSGRSHTF. DNA for the CDR3: TGTGCCAGCAGCTTACCCTCGGGTAGGTCCCACACCTTC. This chain links TRBV7-3 with TRBJ1-2; D not resolved. The length of the CDR3 is 13 residues. Deletions cut 2 bases from V and 12 bases from J, with 16 bases between. Germline V lookup: CDR1 SGHTA, CDR2 FQGTGA.

The chain joins TRBV7-2 to TRBJ1-1; D is possibly TRBD1 (5 bases). This CDR3 region has 13 residues. V was trimmed by 5 bases and J by 11 bases, leaving 18 bases between them. CDR1 and CDR2 from the germline V gene are SGHTA and FQGNSA. The CDR3 nucleotides are TGTGCCAGCAGCCCTCGGGACTCCCTACAGGCTTTCTTT. Translating gives CASSPRDSLQAFF. The whole variable domain, filled in from reference TRBV7-2 and TRBJ1-1, reads GAGVSQSPSNKVTEKGKDVELRCDPISGHTALYWYRQSLGQGLEFLIYFQGNSAPDKSGLPSDRFSAERTGGSVSTLTIQRTQQEDSAVYLCASSPRDSLQAFFGQGTRLTVV.

The rearrangement links TRBV2 to TRBJ1-4; 7 bases line up with TRBD1. The V segment lost 5 bases and the J segment 0 bases; nucleotides outside the gene matches: 3. The CDR3 contains 15 residues. Germline values: CDR1 SNHLY, CDR2 FYNNEI. CDR3 amino acids: CASSSGTATNEKLFF. The CDR3 DNA follows: TGTGCCAGCAGTTCCGGGACAGCAACTAATGAAAAACTGTTTTTT.

The chain links TRBV5-1 to TRBJ2-5, with D perhaps given as TRBD1 or TRBD2 (7 bases each). Germline V gene lookup returns CDR1 SGHRS and CDR2 YFSETQ. The CDR3 runs 16 residues. V gave up 6 bases and J gave up 2 bases, with 20 bases separating them. The CDR3 loop is CASIGIRGGRQETQYF. The CDR3 DNA is TGCGCCAGCATTGGGATCAGGGGGGGACGTCAAGAGACCCAGTACTTC.

The rearrangement joins TRBV21-1 to TRBJ1-1. TRBV21-1 is described as a pseudogene. This CDR3 is built from 14 residues. Written as DNA, the CDR3 is TGTGCCAGCAGCAGGGGGAGGCAGAACACTGAAGCTTTCTTT. Amino acids: CASSRGRQNTEAFF.

The gene calls are TRBV4-3 and TRBJ2-1; 9 bases are shared with TRBD2. Germline CDR1 reads LGHNA; CDR2 reads YSLEER. J was trimmed by 8 bases and V by 0 bases; bases with no gene match: 11. This CDR3 contains 17 residues. The CDR3 reads CASSQEGRGGAVDEQFF. DNA for the CDR3: TGCGCCAGCAGCCAAGAGGGCCGCGGGGGGGCCGTCGATGAGCAGTTCTTC.

The chain has TRBV5-1 and TRBJ2-7, with D perhaps matching TRBD1 or TRBD2 (5 bases each). Germline loops: CDR1 SGHRS, CDR2 YFSETQ. This CDR3 is 13 amino acids long. Trimming stripped 2 bases from V and 5 bases from J, with 11 bases between. CDR3 in amino acids: CASSFQGVHEQYF. For the CDR3, the DNA is TGCGCCAGCAGCTTTCAGGGAGTCCACGAGCAGTACTTC.

This chain uses TRBV23-1 with TRBJ1-1; D unresolved. TRBV23-1 is treated as an ORF (open reading frame) with a function not yet certain. The CDR3 length is 17 residues. Trimming cost V 3 bases and J 2 bases, with 19 bases left between them. CDR3 loop: CASSQEWVLGFNTEAFF. The CDR3 nucleotides are TGCGCCAGCAGTCAGGAGTGGGTGCTGGGTTTTAACACTGAAGCTTTCTTT.

V gene TRBV7-2 combines with J gene TRBJ2-3, with TRBD2 as a possible D gene (6 bases). V gave up 1 base and J gave up 0 bases, with 8 bases separating them. This CDR3 is 15 amino acids long. Germline V CDR1 and CDR2: SGHTA, FQGNSA. DNA for the CDR3: TGTGCCAGCAGCTTAGGGGGGGAGAGCACAGATACGCAGTATTTT. Amino acid sequence: CASSLGGESTDTQYF. The entire variable domain, with the rest obtained from reference TRBV7-2 and TRBJ2-3, is as follows: GAGVSQSPSNKVTEKGKDVELRCDPISGHTALYWYRQSLGQGLEFLIYFQGNSAPDKSGLPSDRFSAERTGGSVSTLTIQRTQQEDSAVYLCASSLGGESTDTQYFGPGTRLTVL.

The chain couples TRBV9 to TRBJ2-5, with 9 nucleotides matching TRBD1. This CDR3 is built from 15 residues. With V trimmed by 4 bases and J by 4 bases, 8 bases remained unmatched. The V gene's germline CDR1 is SGDLS and CDR2 YYNGEE. The CDR3 DNA reads TGTGCCAGCAGCACGCGGGACAGGGAGGGAGAGACCCAGTACTTC. Translating it yields CASSTRDREGETQYF.